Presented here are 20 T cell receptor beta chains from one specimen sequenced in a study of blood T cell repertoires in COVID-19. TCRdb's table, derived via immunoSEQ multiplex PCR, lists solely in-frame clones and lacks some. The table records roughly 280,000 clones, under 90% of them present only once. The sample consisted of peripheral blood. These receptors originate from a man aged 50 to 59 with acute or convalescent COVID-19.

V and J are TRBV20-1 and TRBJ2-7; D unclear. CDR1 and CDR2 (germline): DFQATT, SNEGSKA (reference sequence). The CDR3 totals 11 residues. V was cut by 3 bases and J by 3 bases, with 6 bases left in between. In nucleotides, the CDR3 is TGCAGTGCTAGTGGGCTCTACGAGCAGTACTTC. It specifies CSASGLYEQYF.

DNA for the CDR3: TGCAGCGGTCGGACAGGGTTGAGTGAAAAACTGTTTTTT. Translation: CSGRTGLSEKLFF. The chain is built from TRBV29-1 and TRBJ1-4, with 8 positions matching TRBD1. Germline V gene lookup returns CDR1 SQVTM and CDR2 ANQGSEA. The CDR3 covers 13 residues. Trimming cost V 7 bases and J 7 bases; bases outside gene matches: 8.

The CDR3 reads CASRFPGGREQYF. The CDR3 DNA reads as TGTGCCAGCAGATTTCCAGGGGGCAGGGAGCAGTACTTC. The chain has TRBV6-5 and TRBJ2-7, with TRBD1 identical over 8 bases. The CDR3 runs to 13 residues. Germline V lookup: CDR1 MNHEY, CDR2 SVGAGI. Losses at the gene ends were 6 bases for V and 7 bases for J; bases not matched to a gene: 8.

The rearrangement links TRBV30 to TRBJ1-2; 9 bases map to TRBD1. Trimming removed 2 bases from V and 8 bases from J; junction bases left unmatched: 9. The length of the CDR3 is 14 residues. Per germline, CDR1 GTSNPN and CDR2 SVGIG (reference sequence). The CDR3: CAWSPRDRENGYTF. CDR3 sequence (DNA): TGTGCCTGGAGTCCCCGGGACAGGGAAAACGGCTACACCTTC.

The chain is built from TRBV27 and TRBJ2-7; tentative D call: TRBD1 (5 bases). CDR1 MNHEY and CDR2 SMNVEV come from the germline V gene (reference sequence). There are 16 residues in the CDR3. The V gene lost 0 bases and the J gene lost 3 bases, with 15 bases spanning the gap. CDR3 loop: CASSLSWTNTRYEQYF. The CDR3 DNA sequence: TGTGCCAGCAGTTTATCTTGGACAAACACCCGCTACGAGCAGTACTTC.

The CDR3 nucleotides read TGTGCCAGCAGCCCCCCTAGCACAGATACGCAGTATTTT. Translating it yields CASSPPSTDTQYF. V gene TRBV3-1 (or the pseudogene TRBV3-2) combines with J gene TRBJ2-3, with D unclear. Deletions cut 4 bases from V and 0 bases from J, with 5 bases between. The CDR3 contains 13 residues. Germline V gives CDR1 LGHDT, CDR2 YNNKEL (reference sequence).

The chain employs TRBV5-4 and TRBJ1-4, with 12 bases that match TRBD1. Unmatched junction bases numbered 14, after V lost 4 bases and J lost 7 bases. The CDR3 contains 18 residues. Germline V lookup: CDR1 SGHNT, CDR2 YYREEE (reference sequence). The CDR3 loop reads CASSMDGTGGAGSEKLFF. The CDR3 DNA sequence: TGTGCCAGCAGCATGGACGGGACAGGGGGCGCGGGAAGTGAAAAACTGTTTTTT.

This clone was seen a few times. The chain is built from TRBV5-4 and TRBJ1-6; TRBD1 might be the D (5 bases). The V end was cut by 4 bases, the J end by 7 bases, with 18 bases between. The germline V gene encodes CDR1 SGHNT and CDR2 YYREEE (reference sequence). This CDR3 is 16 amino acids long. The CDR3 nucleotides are TGTGCCAGCAGCACCCATAAAACAGGCTCCAATTCACCCCTCCACTTT. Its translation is CASSTHKTGSNSPLHF. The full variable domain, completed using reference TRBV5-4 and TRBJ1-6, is ETGVTQSPTHLIKTRGQQVTLRCSSQSGHNTVSWYQQALGQGPQFIFQYYREEENGRGNFPPRFSGLQFPNYSSELNVNALELDDSALYLCASSTHKTGSNSPLHFGNGTRLTVT.

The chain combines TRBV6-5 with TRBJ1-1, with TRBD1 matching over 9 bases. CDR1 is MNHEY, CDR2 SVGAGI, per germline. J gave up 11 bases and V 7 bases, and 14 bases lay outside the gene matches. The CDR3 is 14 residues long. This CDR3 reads CASTDPSRDRAAFF. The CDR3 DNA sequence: TGTGCCAGCACCGACCCTAGCCGGGACAGGGCGGCTTTCTTT.

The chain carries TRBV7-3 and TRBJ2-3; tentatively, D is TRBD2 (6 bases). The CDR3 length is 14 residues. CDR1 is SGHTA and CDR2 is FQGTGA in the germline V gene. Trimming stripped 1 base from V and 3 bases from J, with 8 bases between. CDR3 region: CASSLRGLTDTQYF. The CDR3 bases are TGTGCCAGCAGCTTAAGAGGACTAACAGATACGCAGTATTTT. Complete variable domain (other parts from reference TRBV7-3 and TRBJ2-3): GAGVSQTPSNKVTEKGKYVELRCDPISGHTALYWYRQSLGQGPEFLIYFQGTGAADDSGLPNDRFFAVRPEGSVSTLKIQRTERGDSAVYLCASSLRGLTDTQYFGPGTRLTVL.

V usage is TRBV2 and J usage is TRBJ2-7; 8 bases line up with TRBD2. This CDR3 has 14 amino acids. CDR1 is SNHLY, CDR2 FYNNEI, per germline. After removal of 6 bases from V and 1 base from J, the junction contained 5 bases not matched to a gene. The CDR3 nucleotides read TGTGCCAGCAGATGGACTAGCAATTCCTACGAGCAGTACTTC. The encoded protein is CASRWTSNSYEQYF.

CDR3 in amino acids: CASSPTGASNTEAFF. CDR3 coding DNA: TGCGCCAGCAGCCCCACAGGGGCGTCGAACACTGAAGCTTTCTTT. The chain has TRBV5-1 and TRBJ1-1, with 7 nucleotides matching TRBD1. From germline, CDR1 is SGHRS and CDR2 YFSETQ. The J segment lost 1 base and the V segment lost 4 bases, leaving 7 bases of the junction unmatched. The CDR3 runs to 15 residues.

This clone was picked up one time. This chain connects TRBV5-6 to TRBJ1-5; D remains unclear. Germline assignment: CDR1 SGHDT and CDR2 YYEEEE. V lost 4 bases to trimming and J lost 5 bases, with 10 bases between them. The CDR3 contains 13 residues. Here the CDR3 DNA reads TGTGCCAGCAGCCTAAGGGAGGATCAGCCCCAGCATTTT. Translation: CASSLREDQPQHF. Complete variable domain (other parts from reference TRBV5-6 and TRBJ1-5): DAGVTQSPTHLIKTRGQQVTLRCSPKSGHDTVSWYQQALGQGPQFIFQYYEEEERQRGNFPDRFSGHQFPNYSSELNVNALLLGDSALYLCASSLREDQPQHFGDGTRLSIL.

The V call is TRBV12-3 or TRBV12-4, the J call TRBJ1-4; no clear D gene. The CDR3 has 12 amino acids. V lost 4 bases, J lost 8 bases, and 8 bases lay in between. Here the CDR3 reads CASSSRIEKLFF. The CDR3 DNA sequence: TGTGCCAGCAGTTCGAGAATAGAAAAACTGTTTTTT.

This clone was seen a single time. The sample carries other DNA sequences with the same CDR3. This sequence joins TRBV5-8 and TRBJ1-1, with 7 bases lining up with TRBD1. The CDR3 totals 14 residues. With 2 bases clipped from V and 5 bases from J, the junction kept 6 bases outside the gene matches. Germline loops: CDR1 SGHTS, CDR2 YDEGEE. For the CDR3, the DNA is TGTGCCAGCAGCTTAAGGGGGCTGGGGACTGAAGCTTTCTTT. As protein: CASSLRGLGTEAFF.

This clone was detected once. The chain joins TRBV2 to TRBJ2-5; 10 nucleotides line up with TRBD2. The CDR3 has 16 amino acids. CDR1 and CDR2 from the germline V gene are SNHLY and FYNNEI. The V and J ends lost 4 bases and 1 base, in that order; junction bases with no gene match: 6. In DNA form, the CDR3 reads TGTGCCAGCAGTGGGGTAGCGGGGGGCCTCCAAGAGACCCAGTACTTC. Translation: CASSGVAGGLQETQYF. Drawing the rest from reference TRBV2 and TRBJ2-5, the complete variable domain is EPEVTQTPSHQVTQMGQEVILRCVPISNHLYFYWYRQILGQKVEFLVSFYNNEISEKSEIFDDQFSVERPDGSNFTLKIRSTKLEDSAMYFCASSGVAGGLQETQYFGPGTRLLVL.

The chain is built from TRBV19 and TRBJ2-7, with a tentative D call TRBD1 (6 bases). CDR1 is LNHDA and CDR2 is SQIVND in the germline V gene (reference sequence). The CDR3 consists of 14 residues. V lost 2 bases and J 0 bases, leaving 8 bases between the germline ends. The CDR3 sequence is CASSITGNSYEQYF. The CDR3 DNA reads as TGTGCCAGTAGTATAACAGGGAACTCCTACGAGCAGTACTTC.

In nucleotides, the CDR3 is TGTGCCAGTAGTACGGGTGAGTGGGGCAATCAGCCCCAGCATTTT. Translating it yields CASSTGEWGNQPQHF. The rearrangement links TRBV19 to TRBJ1-5, with D hard to call. The CDR3 covers 15 residues. The V and J ends lost 4 bases and 2 bases respectively, with 12 bases between them. Germline CDR1 and CDR2: LNHDA and SQIVND (reference sequence).

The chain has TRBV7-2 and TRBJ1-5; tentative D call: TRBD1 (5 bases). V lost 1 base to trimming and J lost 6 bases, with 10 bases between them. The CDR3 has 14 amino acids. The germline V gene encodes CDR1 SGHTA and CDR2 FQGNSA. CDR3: CASSLGQRSQPQHF. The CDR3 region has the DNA TGTGCCAGCAGCTTAGGACAGAGGAGTCAGCCCCAGCATTTT.

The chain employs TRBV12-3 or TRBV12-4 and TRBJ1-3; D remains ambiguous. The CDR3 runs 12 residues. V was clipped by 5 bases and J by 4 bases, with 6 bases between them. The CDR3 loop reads CASSVPGNTIYF. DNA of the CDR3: TGTGCCAGCAGTGTCCCGGGAAACACCATATATTTT.